This TCR beta chain emerged from a study of blood T cells in healthy people across ages. For the second PCR, which ran for roughly 6 to 11 cycles, a sample-barcoded 5' primer and a J-beta primer mix were used. TCRdb processed the 5' RACE reads anew with MiXCR; each CDR3 protein has one entry. The sample includes under 2 million distinct CDR3 sequences, about 35% seen only once; the top ten take 11%. This CDR3 is built from 13 residues. Trimming took 4 bases from V and 13 from J, leaving 20 bases between them. Germline-derived CDR1 and CDR2 are DFQATT and SNEGSKA (reference sequence). The sequence came from a woman aged 25-40 years in good health. The V call is TRBV20-1, the J call TRBJ2-4; no clear D. Material for sequencing was blood. The CDR3 sequence is CSAKQRSYVEQYF. CDR3 coding DNA: TGCAGTGCTAAACAGAGAAGCTACGTGGAGCAGTACTTC.